This T cell receptor beta chain derives from a study of blood T cells in healthy people across ages. The CDR3 is made up of 17 amino acids. Germline V gene data show CDR1 as MDHEN and CDR2 as SYDVKM. Germline trimming cut 6 bases from V and 6 bases from J; bases unmatched to any gene: 15. For the second PCR, which ran for roughly 6 to 11 cycles, a sample-barcoded 5' primer and a J-beta primer mix were used. Each CDR3 protein is one row after TCRdb ran MiXCR on the 5' RACE reads. The sample records around 1,000,000 distinct CDR3 sequences, approximately 25% being singletons. Every donor contributed around 10 milliliters of peripheral blood by blood draw. These data were likewise used in another study, on T cells of mothers and their children. That paper states: An overlap that was slightly higher, though non-significant, was seen in related mother-child pairs versus unrelated pairs.

The chain joins TRBV28 to TRBJ2-3; TRBD1 aligns across 10 bases. The receptor's source is a girl aged 2-10 years in good health. Material for sequencing was blood. Here the CDR3 DNA reads TGTGCCAGCAGCTCAACCAACCCGACAGGGGGCCACGATACGCAGTATTTT. It yields the protein CASSSTNPTGGHDTQYF.